This T cell receptor (beta chain) was retrieved from a study of T cells and Merkel cell carcinoma outcomes. The V end was cut by 2 bases, the J end by 3 bases, with 7 bases between. The CDR3 covers 13 residues. Germline CDR1 and CDR2: KGHSH and LQKENI. In the case of this clone: No antigen is known for it.

The study's findings and limits: Merkel cell carcinoma outcomes were reportedly predicted by repertoire and T-cell density.

Assay: immunoSEQ multiplex PCR; the TCRdb copy retains only in-frame clones and omits some. The sample lists approximately 1,500 clones; about 84% were seen once. The source material was tumor tissue from Merkel cell carcinoma. This TCR came from a human donor with Merkel cell carcinoma. This chain connects TRBV18 to TRBJ1-1; maybe TRBD1 (5 bases). In DNA form, the CDR3 reads TGTGCCAGCTCACCAGGGGGTGACACTGAAGCTTTCTTT. Translation gives CASSPGGDTEAFF.